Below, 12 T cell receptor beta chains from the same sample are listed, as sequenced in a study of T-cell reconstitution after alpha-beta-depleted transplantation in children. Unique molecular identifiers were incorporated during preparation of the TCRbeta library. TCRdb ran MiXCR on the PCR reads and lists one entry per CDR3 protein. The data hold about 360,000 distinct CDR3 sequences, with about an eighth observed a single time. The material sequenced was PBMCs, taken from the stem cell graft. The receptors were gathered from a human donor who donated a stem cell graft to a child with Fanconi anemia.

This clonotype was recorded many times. In DNA, the CDR3 is TGCGCCAGCGGGTTAACAGGGAGAGGTACTGAAGCTTTCTTT. Translating it yields CASGLTGRGTEAFF. The J gene is TRBJ1-1, the V gene TRBV5-1, with a weak D call TRBD1 (6 bases). This CDR3 has 14 amino acids. Per the germline V gene, CDR1 is SGHRS and CDR2 is YFSETQ. The V and J ends lost 7 bases and 5 bases respectively, with 18 bases between them.

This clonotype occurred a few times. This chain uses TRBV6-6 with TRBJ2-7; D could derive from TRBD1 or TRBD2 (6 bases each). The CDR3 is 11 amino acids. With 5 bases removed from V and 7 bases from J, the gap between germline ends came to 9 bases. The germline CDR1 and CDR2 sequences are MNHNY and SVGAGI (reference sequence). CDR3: CASSRGLEQYV. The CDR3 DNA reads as TGTGCCAGCAGTCGGGGGCTGGAGCAGTACGTC.

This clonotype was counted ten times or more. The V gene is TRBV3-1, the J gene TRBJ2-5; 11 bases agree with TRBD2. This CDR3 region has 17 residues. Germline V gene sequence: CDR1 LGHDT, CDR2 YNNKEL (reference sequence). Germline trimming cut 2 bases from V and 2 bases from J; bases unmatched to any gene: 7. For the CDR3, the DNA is TGTGCCAGCAGCCAACTAACTAGCGGGGGAAGACAAGAGACCCAGTACTTC. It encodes CASSQLTSGGRQETQYF.

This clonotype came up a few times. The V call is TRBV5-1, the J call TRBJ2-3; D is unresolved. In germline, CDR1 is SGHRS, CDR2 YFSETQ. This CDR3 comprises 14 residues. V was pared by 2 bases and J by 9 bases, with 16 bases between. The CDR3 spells CASSLMSDQGTQYF. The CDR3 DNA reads TGCGCCAGCAGCTTAATGAGTGACCAAGGGACGCAGTATTTT.

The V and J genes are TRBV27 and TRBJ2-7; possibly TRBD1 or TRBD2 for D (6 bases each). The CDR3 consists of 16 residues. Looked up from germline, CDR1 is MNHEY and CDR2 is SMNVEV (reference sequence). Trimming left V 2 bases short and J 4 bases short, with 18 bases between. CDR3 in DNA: TGTGCCAGCAGTTTAAATTATCGGTTAGGGGGGTACGAGCAGTACTTC. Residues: CASSLNYRLGGYEQYF.

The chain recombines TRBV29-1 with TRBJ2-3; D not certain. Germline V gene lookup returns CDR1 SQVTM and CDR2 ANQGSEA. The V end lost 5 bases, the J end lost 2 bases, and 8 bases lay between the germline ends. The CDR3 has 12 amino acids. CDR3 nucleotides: TGCAGCGTTTTGCCGACCACAGATACGCAGTATTTT. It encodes CSVLPTTDTQYF.

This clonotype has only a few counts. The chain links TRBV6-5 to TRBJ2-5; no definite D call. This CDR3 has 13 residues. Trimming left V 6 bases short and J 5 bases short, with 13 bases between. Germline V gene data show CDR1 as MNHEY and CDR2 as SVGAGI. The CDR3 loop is CASRQDRYETQYF. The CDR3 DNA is TGTGCCAGCAGACAAGACCGTTACGAGACCCAGTACTTC.

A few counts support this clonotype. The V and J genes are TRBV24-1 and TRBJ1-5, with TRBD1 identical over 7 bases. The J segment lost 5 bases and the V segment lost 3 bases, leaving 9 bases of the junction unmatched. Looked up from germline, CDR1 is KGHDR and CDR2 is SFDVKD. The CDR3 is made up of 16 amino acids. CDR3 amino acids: CATSDRKHRGDQPQHF. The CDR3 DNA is TGTGCCACCAGTGATCGAAAGCACAGGGGAGATCAGCCCCAGCATTTT.

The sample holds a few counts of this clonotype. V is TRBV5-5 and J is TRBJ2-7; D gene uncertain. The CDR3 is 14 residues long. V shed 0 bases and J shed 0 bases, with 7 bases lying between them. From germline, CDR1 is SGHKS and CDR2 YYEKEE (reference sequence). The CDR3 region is CASSLVQRSYEQYF. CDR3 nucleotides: TGTGCCAGCAGCTTGGTCCAGCGCTCCTACGAGCAGTACTTC.

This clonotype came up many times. CDR3 amino acids: CASRFGPINQPQHF. In nucleotides, the CDR3 is TGTGCCAGCAGGTTCGGCCCGATCAATCAGCCCCAGCATTTT. The V and J genes are TRBV6-5 and TRBJ1-5; no reliable D call. The CDR3 contains 14 residues. The V gene's germline CDR1 is MNHEY and CDR2 SVGAGI. V was clipped by 6 bases and J by 3 bases, with 12 bases between them.

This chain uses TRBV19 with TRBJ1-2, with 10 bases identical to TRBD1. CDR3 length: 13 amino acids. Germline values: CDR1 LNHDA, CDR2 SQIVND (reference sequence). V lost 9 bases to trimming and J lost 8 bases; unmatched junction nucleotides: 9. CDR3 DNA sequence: TGTGCCAGCAGGGACAGGGGACAAGTCGGCTACACCTTC. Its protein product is CASRDRGQVGYTF.

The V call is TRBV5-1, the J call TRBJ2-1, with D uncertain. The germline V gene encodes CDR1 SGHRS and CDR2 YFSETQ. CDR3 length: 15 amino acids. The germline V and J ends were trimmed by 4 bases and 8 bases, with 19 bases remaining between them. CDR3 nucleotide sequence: TGCGCCAGCAGCCCGGGTCTGGGCGGCGGAGATGAGCAGTTCTTC. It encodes CASSPGLGGGDEQFF. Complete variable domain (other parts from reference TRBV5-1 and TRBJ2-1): KAGVTQTPRYLIKTRGQQVTLSCSPISGHRSVSWYQQTPGQGLQFLFEYFSETQRNKGNFPGRFSGRQFSNSRSEMNVSTLELGDSALYLCASSPGLGGGDEQFFGPGTRLTVL.